This T cell receptor beta chain was profiled in a study of T cells expressing NK-cell markers. 5'RACE template switching with UMIs generated TCR beta cDNA. TCRdb reprocessed the 5' RACE reads, with one entry per CDR3 protein and no DNA. The sample has a few hundred thousand distinct CDR3 sequences. This CDR3 has 15 amino acids. Germline CDR1 is SEHNR and CDR2 is FQNEAQ (reference sequence). The sequencing sample was made of blood T cells: a sorted CD56 or NKG2C T cell subset, CD4+ or CD8+ T cells, or bulk PBMC T cells (not recorded which). This chain joins TRBV7-9 and TRBJ1-1; TCRdb's D call of TRBD1 is untestable without DNA. The clonotype originates from a man between 18 and 69 years old in good health. The CDR3 region is CASSLGGARGTEAFF.